The clone carrying this T cell receptor (beta chain) was observed a handful of times. This sample was included in a study of blood T cell repertoires in COVID-19. Study-level information: The origin of the acute and convalescent COVID-19 samples was the United States, Italy and Spain. From T cells, B-cell-depleted T cells, or PBMCs came the material, which was cDNA or gDNA.

In the authors' workflow: Estimation of nucleated cell counts was performed using reference gene primer amplification. Using immunoSEQ multiplex PCR, the repertoire was profiled, and TCRdb retains in-frame clones only, with some absent. V and J calls and clone size are those listed in that table; D and trimming were worked out from the DNA. The table includes 140,000 to 150,000 clones, around 87% detected once. The length of the CDR3 is 16 residues. J gave up 7 bases and V 0 bases, and 8 bases lay outside the gene matches. In germline, CDR1 is SGHRS, CDR2 YFSETQ. This sequence was found in a woman aged 50 to 60 with active or convalescent COVID-19. The source material was peripheral blood. V and J are TRBV5-1 and TRBJ2-1, with TRBD1 identical over 9 bases. The CDR3: CASSLAWTGVVNEQFF. CDR3 DNA sequence: TGCGCCAGCAGCTTGGCGTGGACAGGGGTCGTGAATGAGCAGTTCTTC. The whole variable domain, remainder taken from reference TRBV5-1 and TRBJ2-1, is KAGVTQTPRYLIKTRGQQVTLSCSPISGHRSVSWYQQTPGQGLQFLFEYFSETQRNKGNFPGRFSGRQFSNSRSEMNVSTLELGDSALYLCASSLAWTGVVNEQFFGPGTRLTVL.